The T cell receptor beta chain described here comes from a study of shared clonotypes between healthy human individuals. Study as a whole: There were three CD4 naive, three CD4 memory, two CD8 naive and one CD8 memory plates per donor.

TCRdb's copy holds only in-frame clones and misses some; the assay was immunoSEQ multiplex PCR. The profile shows roughly 680,000 clones, 72% of them singletons. The CDR3 is 14 amino acids. CDR1 is MNHEY and CDR2 is SMNVEV in the germline V gene (reference sequence). A word on this clone: A read error may produce the germline difference seen at one junction end.

The sequencing sample was made of memory CD4+ T cells sorted from blood. Subset described: CD45RA-negative fraction. This sequence was found in a woman in her 30s in good health. The chain employs TRBV27 and TRBJ2-1, with D uncertain. In DNA, the CDR3 is TGTGCCAGCAGTTTTCTCACCTCCAACAATGAGCAGTTCTTC. It specifies CASSFLTSNNEQFF.